Each of the 27 T cell receptor beta chains below was sequenced from the same sample in a study of cytomegalovirus exposure and HLA in healthy donors. The PCR contained 60 Vbeta and 13 Jbeta primers. Method: immunoSEQ multiplex PCR; TCRdb's copy keeps in-frame clones and lacks some. Here the sample spans about 130,000 clones, 65% to 85% being singletons. Sequenced input: PBMCs. Receptor source: a boy aged 5-17 years in good health and CMV-seronegative.

The genes are TRBV4-3 and TRBJ2-7; tentative D call: TRBD2 (6 bases). V was clipped by 4 bases and J by 3 bases, with 13 bases between them. The germline gives CDR1 LGHNA, CDR2 YSLEER. The CDR3 extends over 14 amino acids. The CDR3 coding sequence is TGCGCCAGCAGCCGAGTTGGTAGCGGCTACGAGCAGTACTTC. It is translated as CASSRVGSGYEQYF.

The chain has TRBV6-4 and TRBJ2-7; 10 nucleotides line up with TRBD2. The CDR3 contains 18 residues. The V gene end was trimmed by 2 bases and the J gene end by 0 bases; junction bases not matched to a gene: 10. Germline V gives CDR1 MRHNA, CDR2 SNTAGT. This CDR3 reads CASSDGLAGVWASYEQYF. DNA of the CDR3: TGTGCCAGCAGTGACGGGCTAGCGGGAGTATGGGCCTCCTACGAGCAGTACTTC.

This CDR3 is CASEDSSNYGYTF. The CDR3 DNA follows: TGTGCCAGCGAGGACAGTTCCAACTATGGCTACACCTTC. The genes are TRBV6-1 and TRBJ1-2; weak D call: TRBD1 (6 bases). The CDR3 totals 13 residues. CDR1 is MNHNS, CDR2 SASEGT, per germline. Trimming removed 8 bases at V and 2 bases at J, with 12 bases between.

This clone has just one count. The V call is TRBV4-2, the J call TRBJ1-1, with D perhaps matching TRBD1 (5 bases). Germline V gene data show CDR1 as LGHNA and CDR2 as YNFKEQ. The CDR3 covers 14 residues. V was clipped by 1 base and J by 5 bases, with 11 bases between them. The CDR3 DNA reads TGTGCCAGCAGCCAAGCACAGGTAGAGACTGAAGCTTTCTTT. This encodes CASSQAQVETEAFF.

The chain has TRBV6-5 and TRBJ1-2; 8 bases match TRBD1. The trim removed 2 bases at V and 2 bases at J, leaving 4 bases unmatched. This CDR3 spans 15 amino acids. Germline CDR1 reads MNHEY; CDR2 reads SVGAGI. The CDR3 region has the DNA TGTGCCAGCAGTTACACCCAGGGGGCAAACTATGGCTACACCTTC. Amino acids: CASSYTQGANYGYTF.

This chain uses TRBV18 with TRBJ2-1, with 8 positions matching TRBD2. Germline V CDR1 and CDR2: KGHSH, LQKENI. The CDR3 spans 17 residues. Trimming cost V 0 bases and J 3 bases; bases outside gene matches: 7. The CDR3 here is CASSPPSGSGGYNEQFF. In DNA, the CDR3 is TGTGCCAGCTCACCACCAAGCGGGAGTGGCGGCTACAATGAGCAGTTCTTC.

This clone was observed once. The rearrangement uses TRBV2 and TRBJ2-3; 8 positions match TRBD2. Looked up from germline, CDR1 is SNHLY and CDR2 is FYNNEI. The CDR3 extends over 15 amino acids. Trimming at V came to 2 bases and at J to 10 bases, leaving 11 bases not matched to a gene. The CDR3: CASSETGGARGAQYF. In DNA, the CDR3 is TGTGCCAGCAGTGAAACGGGAGGGGCCCGGGGAGCGCAGTATTTT.

V gene TRBV7-2 combines with J gene TRBJ1-1; D remains ambiguous. Germline V lookup: CDR1 SGHTA, CDR2 FQGNSA. The CDR3 totals 14 residues. Trimming removed 1 base at V and 0 bases at J, with 6 bases between. CDR3 in amino acids: CASSLGRLNTEAFF. CDR3 bases: TGTGCCAGCAGCTTAGGGCGGTTGAACACTGAAGCTTTCTTT.

This clone was seen just once. The V and J genes are TRBV2 and TRBJ2-2; perhaps TRBD2 as D (6 bases). This CDR3 spans 13 amino acids. Looked up from germline, CDR1 is SNHLY and CDR2 is FYNNEI. Trimming shortened V by 7 bases and J by 5 bases, and 11 bases separated the two germline ends. The CDR3 coding sequence is TGTGCCAGCACCGGGGGACGTACCGGGGAGCTGTTTTTT. As protein: CASTGGRTGELFF.

V and J are TRBV7-6 and TRBJ2-7; TRBD1 matches at 7 bases. Per the germline V gene, CDR1 is SGHVS and CDR2 is FNYEAQ. The CDR3 has 17 amino acids. Trimming cost V 1 base and J 5 bases; bases outside gene matches: 14. The CDR3 coding sequence is TGTGCCAGCAGCTTAGTCCCCCCCCGGGACAGTCTCCACGAGCAGTACTTC. This codes for CASSLVPPRDSLHEQYF.

The chain uses TRBV5-1 and TRBJ2-1; D might be TRBD2 (6 bases). Germline V gene data show CDR1 as SGHRS and CDR2 as YFSETQ. V was clipped by 0 bases and J by 4 bases, with 14 bases between them. This CDR3 is built from 16 residues. In DNA, the CDR3 is TGCGCCAGCAGCTTGGTCGCCGAGACTAGTTACAATGAGCAGTTCTTC. Translation gives CASSLVAETSYNEQFF.

The V call is TRBV2, the J call TRBJ2-7; 7 bases line up with TRBD2. This CDR3 is 15 amino acids long. V shed 4 bases and J 0 bases; nucleotides not matched to a gene: 6. Germline assignment: CDR1 SNHLY and CDR2 FYNNEI. CDR3 protein: CASSALTSSSYEQYF. CDR3 DNA sequence: TGTGCCAGCAGTGCCTTGACTAGCTCCTCCTACGAGCAGTACTTC.

The chain is built from TRBV5-1 and TRBJ2-1; TRBD2 matches 10 bases. V shed 2 bases, J shed 10 bases, and the junction held 9 bases outside the gene matches. The CDR3 consists of 15 residues. Germline CDR1 and CDR2: SGHRS and YFSETQ. Here the CDR3 reads CASSFPSGSPAEQFF. The DNA for the CDR3 is TGCGCCAGCAGCTTCCCTAGCGGGAGCCCCGCCGAGCAGTTCTTC.

This clone is a singleton in its sample. The V and J genes are TRBV29-1 and TRBJ2-7; 7 bases are a match to TRBD1. Germline CDR1 SQVTM, CDR2 ANQGSEA. V dropped 7 bases and J dropped 6; count of bases not matched to a gene: 9. This CDR3 contains 12 residues. CDR3 region: CSAALQGTEQYF. The CDR3 region has the DNA TGCAGCGCCGCCCTACAGGGGACCGAGCAGTACTTC.

The chain couples TRBV28 to TRBJ1-4; TRBD1 aligns across 8 bases. The CDR3 extends over 15 amino acids. Germline CDR1 reads MDHEN; CDR2 reads SYDVKM. V trimming: 6 bases; J trimming: 0 bases; junction bases outside the gene matches: 3. CDR3 DNA sequence: TGTGCCAGCAGGGGACAGGACGCAACTAATGAAAAACTGTTTTTT. Translation gives CASRGQDATNEKLFF.

This chain links TRBV5-5 with TRBJ2-7; the match to TRBD1 covers 10 bases. The CDR3 consists of 14 residues. The germline V gene encodes CDR1 SGHKS and CDR2 YYEKEE (reference sequence). The ends lost 4 bases at V and 3 bases at J; junction bases unmatched: 4. The CDR3 loop reads CASSPWTGGYEQYF. The DNA of the CDR3 is TGTGCCAGCAGCCCGTGGACAGGGGGCTACGAGCAGTACTTC. Variable domain in full (rest from reference TRBV5-5 and TRBJ2-7): DAGVTQSPTHLIKTRGQQVTLRCSPISGHKSVSWYQQVLGQGPQFIFQYYEKEERGRGNFPDRFSARQFPNYSSELNVNALLLGDSALYLCASSPWTGGYEQYFGPGTRLTVT.

V gene TRBV10-3 combines with J gene TRBJ2-2; the D gene is possibly TRBD1 (5 bases). Per the germline V gene, CDR1 is ENHRY and CDR2 is SYGVKD. V lost 3 bases and J 2 bases, leaving 7 bases between the germline ends. CDR3 length: 14 residues. CDR3 in amino acids: CAISDDSNTGELFF. CDR3 DNA: TGTGCCATCAGTGATGACAGTAACACCGGGGAGCTGTTTTTT.

V is TRBV10-2 and J is TRBJ2-2, with TRBD1 matching over 9 bases. Looked up from germline, CDR1 is WSHSY and CDR2 is SAAADI. The CDR3 covers 17 residues. V lost 5 bases to trimming and J lost 3 bases; unmatched junction nucleotides: 10. The CDR3 loop is CASSTLTGGVDTGELFF. The CDR3 bases are TGCGCCAGCAGTACCTTGACAGGGGGGGTTGACACCGGGGAGCTGTTTTTT.

The CDR3 region is CAVDEAAYNEQFF. The CDR3 nucleotides read TGTGCCGTAGACGAGGCGGCCTACAATGAGCAGTTCTTC. The V gene is TRBV5-4, the J gene TRBJ2-1, with D uncertain. The CDR3 has 13 amino acids. Germline CDR1 and CDR2: SGHNT and YYREEE (reference sequence). V was pared by 10 bases and J by 2 bases, with 13 bases between.

The chain is built from TRBV6-6 and TRBJ2-7, with 7 nucleotides matching TRBD1. V trimming: 0 bases; J trimming: 0 bases; junction bases outside the gene matches: 5. CDR1 is MNHNY, CDR2 SVGAGI, per germline (reference sequence). This CDR3 contains 16 residues. The CDR3 sequence: CASSYSPDRDSYEQYF. The CDR3 DNA follows: TGTGCCAGCAGTTACTCTCCCGACAGGGACTCCTACGAGCAGTACTTC.

This clone was counted once. The gene calls are TRBV18 and TRBJ2-3; 16 nucleotides line up with TRBD2. From germline, CDR1 is KGHSH and CDR2 LQKENI. Trimming took 3 bases from V and 6 from J; bases not matched to a gene: 9. The CDR3 runs 18 residues. The CDR3 here is CASSPPPGLAGGSDTQYF. In nucleotides, the CDR3 is TGTGCCAGCTCACCCCCACCGGGACTAGCGGGAGGGTCCGATACGCAGTATTTT.

This CDR3 is CASSQYRGRKGGVHGYTF. The CDR3, as DNA: TGCGCCAGCAGCCAGTACAGGGGGCGCAAGGGAGGAGTCCATGGCTACACCTTC. The V and J genes are TRBV4-1 and TRBJ1-2; 9 positions match TRBD1. CDR1 MGHRA and CDR2 YSYEKL come from the germline V gene. V lost 3 bases, J lost 6 bases, and 17 bases stayed unmatched. CDR3 size: 18 residues.

The chain has TRBV15 and TRBJ1-1, with no clear D. Trimming took 0 bases from V and 0 from J, leaving 8 bases between them. Per the germline V gene, CDR1 is LNHNV and CDR2 is YYDKDF (reference sequence). This CDR3 has 15 amino acids. The CDR3 protein is CATSRDPAVNTEAFF. CDR3 DNA sequence: TGTGCCACCAGCAGAGATCCGGCGGTGAACACTGAAGCTTTCTTT.

The rearrangement uses TRBV29-1 and TRBJ1-1; D is ambiguous. This CDR3 region has 13 residues. Germline V gene sequence: CDR1 SQVTM, CDR2 ANQGSEA. The V end was cut by 7 bases, the J end by 1 base, with 13 bases between. The CDR3 reads CSGKIQRNTEAFF. The CDR3 coding sequence is TGCAGCGGCAAAATCCAGCGGAACACTGAAGCTTTCTTT.

The rearrangement links TRBV4-1 to TRBJ1-2; D remains ambiguous. This CDR3 is built from 15 residues. The germline V and J ends were trimmed by 0 bases and 7 bases, with 15 bases remaining between them. The V gene's germline CDR1 is MGHRA and CDR2 YSYEKL. CDR3 residues: CASSQEPGLEVGYTF. The DNA for the CDR3 is TGCGCCAGCAGCCAAGAGCCGGGATTGGAGGTTGGCTACACCTTC.

The V gene is TRBV2, the J gene TRBJ2-1, with D possibly TRBD2 on 5 matching bases. Germline values: CDR1 SNHLY, CDR2 FYNNEI. V lost 7 bases, J lost 7 bases, and 14 bases lay in between. This CDR3 is 13 amino acids long. The CDR3 DNA reads TGTGCCAGCAACCCGGCGGGTCGGAATGAGCAGTTCTTC. Its translation is CASNPAGRNEQFF.

This clone has a handful of counts. The V and J genes are TRBV14 and TRBJ2-4; D call uncertain. V was cut by 3 bases and J by 6 bases, with 12 bases left in between. The CDR3 runs 14 residues. Germline CDR1 reads SGHDN; CDR2 reads FVKESK. This CDR3 is CASSHEDSGNIQYF. The CDR3 DNA sequence: TGTGCCAGCAGCCATGAGGATTCGGGAAACATTCAGTACTTC. Looking up the rest from reference TRBV14 and TRBJ2-4 gives the full variable domain: EAGVTQFPSHSVIEKGQTVTLRCDPISGHDNLYWYRRVMGKEIKFLLHFVKESKQDESGMPNNRFLAERTGGTYSTLKVQPAELEDSGVYFCASSHEDSGNIQYFGAGTRLSVL.